The 12 T cell receptor beta chains listed next were all sequenced from one sample in a study of beta chain features in type 1 diabetes. Study-wide results and limits: Shorter TCRB CDR3s, moderately but significantly so, marked every one of the four CD4+ subsets in Type 1 diabetes patients.

TCRB transcripts that were expressed got sequenced, as all of the isolated RNA had been reverse transcribed. The method was immunoSEQ multiplex PCR; TCRdb's version includes in-frame clones alone and lacks a portion of them. This sample has 300,000 to 350,000 clones, with approximately 13% found just once. These receptors are not linked to any known antigen. Sequenced input: naive CD4+ T cells from blood. The receptors come from a woman under 30 with type 1 diabetes.

This clone was recorded a few times. The chain recombines TRBV28 with TRBJ2-7; D perhaps matches TRBD2 (5 bases). Trimming shortened V by 2 bases and J by 8 bases, and 16 bases separated the two germline ends. This CDR3 has 14 amino acids. CDR1 is MDHEN and CDR2 is SYDVKM in the germline V gene. For the CDR3, the DNA is TGTGCCAGCAGTTTAAGGAGGCCAGCCCCTAAGCAGTACTTC. Translating gives CASSLRRPAPKQYF.

CDR3 amino acids: CAWSVSSGRNTQYF. DNA for the CDR3: TGTGCCTGGAGTGTGTCTAGCGGGAGAAATACGCAGTATTTT. The chain links TRBV30 to TRBJ2-3; 10 bases fit TRBD2. This CDR3 has 14 amino acids. Germline V gives CDR1 GTSNPN, CDR2 SVGIG (reference sequence). Trimming removed 0 bases from V and 7 bases from J; junction bases left unmatched: 4.

This clone was seen a handful of times. V usage is TRBV6-6 and J usage is TRBJ1-2, with 7 nucleotides matching TRBD1. The CDR3 covers 14 residues. The J segment lost 6 bases and the V segment lost 0 bases, leaving 4 bases of the junction unmatched. The germline V gene has CDR1 MNHNY and CDR2 SVGAGI (reference sequence). CDR3 sequence reads: CASSYSRQGDGYTF. For the CDR3, the DNA is TGTGCCAGCAGTTACTCCCGGCAGGGGGATGGCTACACCTTC.

This clone was counted only a few times. The CDR3 here is CAWTGRDSQRGGYTF. In DNA form, the CDR3 reads TGTGCCTGGACCGGCCGGGACTCCCAGAGGGGTGGCTACACCTTC. The chain uses TRBV30 and TRBJ1-2; possibly TRBD1 for D (5 bases). This CDR3 is built from 15 residues. From germline, CDR1 is GTSNPN and CDR2 SVGIG (reference sequence). Trimming shortened V by 4 bases and J by 7 bases, and 22 bases separated the two germline ends.

This clone has only a few counts. The gene calls are TRBV27 and TRBJ1-5; TRBD1 is a possible D gene (6 bases). V shed 3 bases and J shed 4 bases, with 13 bases lying between them. The CDR3 loop spans 15 amino acids. From germline, CDR1 is MNHEY and CDR2 SMNVEV (reference sequence). CDR3 loop: CASSFKGGLNQPQHF. The CDR3 DNA reads as TGTGCCAGCAGTTTTAAGGGGGGGCTTAATCAGCCCCAGCATTTT.

The chain has TRBV6-5 and TRBJ2-4; D perhaps matches TRBD1 (5 bases). The CDR3 totals 16 residues. CDR1 and CDR2 from the germline V gene are MNHEY and SVGAGI. The germline V and J ends were trimmed by 0 bases and 6 bases, with 15 bases remaining between them. CDR3 in amino acids: CASSYSRSGHVNIQYF. The CDR3 DNA reads TGTGCCAGCAGTTACTCGCGGTCCGGACACGTAAACATTCAGTACTTC.

This chain joins TRBV19 and TRBJ1-5; 8 bases match TRBD1. The V gene's germline CDR1 is LNHDA and CDR2 SQIVND (reference sequence). The CDR3 spans 13 residues. Unmatched junction bases numbered 3, after V lost 7 bases and J lost 4 bases. The CDR3 DNA sequence: TGTGCCAGTACCGGGACAGGAAATCAGCCCCAGCATTTT. It encodes CASTGTGNQPQHF.

This clone was counted only a few times. The chain is built from TRBV7-2 and TRBJ2-1; 9 bases are shared with TRBD2. With 5 bases clipped from V and 8 bases from J, the junction kept 10 bases outside the gene matches. The CDR3 loop spans 15 amino acids. The germline V gene encodes CDR1 SGHTA and CDR2 FQGNSA. CDR3: CASSLSGRGGDEQFF. As DNA, the CDR3 is TGTGCCAGCAGCCTTAGCGGGAGAGGTGGCGATGAGCAGTTCTTC.

This clone was observed a few times. This chain links TRBV2 with TRBJ1-1, with 7 positions matching TRBD1. This CDR3 region has 17 residues. J was trimmed by 2 bases and V by 6 bases; bases with no gene match: 15. Germline CDR1 reads SNHLY; CDR2 reads FYNNEI. CDR3 bases: TGTGCCAGCAGAAGAACCCGACAGGGCGTAAGTAACACTGAAGCTTTCTTT. This encodes CASRRTRQGVSNTEAFF.

J is TRBJ2-7 and V is TRBV6-5, with D unresolved. This CDR3 comprises 15 residues. V lost 0 bases, J lost 3 bases, and 12 bases lay in between. Germline values: CDR1 MNHEY, CDR2 SVGAGI. The CDR3 DNA follows: TGTGCCAGCAGTTACTCAATGACTCCTTTCTACGAGCAGTACTTC. Its protein product is CASSYSMTPFYEQYF.

This clone was recorded a few times. This sequence joins TRBV28 and TRBJ2-1, with 8 bases matching TRBD2. The V gene's germline CDR1 is MDHEN and CDR2 SYDVKM. This CDR3 is 15 amino acids long. Losses at the gene ends were 7 bases for V and 4 bases for J; bases not matched to a gene: 9. For the CDR3, the DNA is TGTGCCAGCATCTCTGCGGGAGGTTCGTACAATGAGCAGTTCTTC. Translation: CASISAGGSYNEQFF.

This clone has only a few counts. This rearrangement joins TRBV30 to TRBJ2-5; D possibly corresponds to TRBD2 (5 bases). The V and J ends lost 0 bases and 5 bases respectively, with 16 bases between them. This CDR3 contains 15 residues. Looked up from germline, CDR1 is GTSNPN and CDR2 is SVGIG (reference sequence). This CDR3 reads CAWSVHGVKGETQYF. DNA for the CDR3: TGTGCCTGGAGTGTCCACGGGGTCAAAGGGGAGACCCAGTACTTC.